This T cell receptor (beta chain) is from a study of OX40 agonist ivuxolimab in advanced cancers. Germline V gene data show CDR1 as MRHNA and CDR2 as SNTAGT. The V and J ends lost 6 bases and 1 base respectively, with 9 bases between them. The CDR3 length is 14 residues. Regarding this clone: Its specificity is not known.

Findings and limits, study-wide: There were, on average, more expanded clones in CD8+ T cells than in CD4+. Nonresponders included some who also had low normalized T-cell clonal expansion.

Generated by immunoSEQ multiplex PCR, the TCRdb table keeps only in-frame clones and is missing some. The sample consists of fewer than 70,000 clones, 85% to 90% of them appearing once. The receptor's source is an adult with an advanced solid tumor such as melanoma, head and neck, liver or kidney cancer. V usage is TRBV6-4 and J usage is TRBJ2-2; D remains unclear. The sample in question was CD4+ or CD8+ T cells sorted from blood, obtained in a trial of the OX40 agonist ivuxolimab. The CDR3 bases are TGTGCCAGCAGGCAAGAGCGGAACACCGGGGAGCTGTTTTTT. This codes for CASRQERNTGELFF.